One sample yielded the 6 T cell receptor beta chains listed below, sequenced in a study of blood T cell repertoires in COVID-19. TCRdb's copy holds only in-frame clones and misses some; the assay was immunoSEQ multiplex PCR. The data hold about 150,000 clones, with approximately 78% observed a single time. Sequencing used peripheral blood. The receptors were sampled from a human donor with acute or convalescent COVID-19. The donor label of this sample is uncertain.

V usage is TRBV19 and J usage is TRBJ2-5, with D maybe TRBD2 (5 bases). The CDR3 totals 14 residues. CDR1 is LNHDA and CDR2 is SQIVND in the germline V gene (reference sequence). The germline V and J ends were trimmed by 1 base and 2 bases, with 8 bases remaining between them. The CDR3 here is CASSIGGVQETQYF. CDR3 DNA: TGTGCCAGTAGTATAGGGGGAGTTCAAGAGACCCAGTACTTC.

The chain has TRBV11-1 and TRBJ1-4, with TRBD1 matching over 7 bases. This CDR3 region has 14 residues. CDR1 is SGHAT, CDR2 FQDESV, per germline (reference sequence). Germline trimming cut 4 bases from V and 4 bases from J; bases unmatched to any gene: 3. CDR3 residues: CASSSTGFNEKLFF. CDR3 nucleotides: TGTGCCAGCAGCTCGACAGGGTTTAATGAAAAACTGTTTTTT.

The chain joins TRBV5-1 to TRBJ1-2; 7 nucleotides align to TRBD1. The V segment lost 0 bases and the J segment 0 bases; nucleotides outside the gene matches: 5. The CDR3 consists of 16 residues. The germline CDR1 and CDR2 sequences are SGHRS and YFSETQ. The CDR3 reads CASSLEGDSANYGYTF. For the CDR3, the DNA is TGCGCCAGCAGCTTGGAGGGGGACAGCGCTAACTATGGCTACACCTTC. The entire variable domain, with the rest obtained from reference TRBV5-1 and TRBJ1-2, is as follows: KAGVTQTPRYLIKTRGQQVTLSCSPISGHRSVSWYQQTPGQGLQFLFEYFSETQRNKGNFPGRFSGRQFSNSRSEMNVSTLELGDSALYLCASSLEGDSANYGYTFGSGTRLTVV.

This sequence joins TRBV7-2 and TRBJ1-5; a weak D match, TRBD1 (5 bases). Trimming removed 5 bases from V and 5 bases from J, with 16 bases in between. The CDR3 loop spans 15 amino acids. Germline V lookup: CDR1 SGHTA, CDR2 FQGNSA. DNA of the CDR3: TGTGCCAGCAGCCCCTCAGTGGGAGGGGATCAGCCCCAGCATTTT. Protein: CASSPSVGGDQPQHF.

The chain combines TRBV12-3 or TRBV12-4 with TRBJ1-1; no clear D. The CDR3 loop spans 12 amino acids. V shed 6 bases and J shed 4 bases, with 9 bases lying between them. The CDR3 DNA follows: TGTGCCAGCAGACCTGAGGTCACTGAAGCTTTCTTT. Translation: CASRPEVTEAFF.

V usage is TRBV9 and J usage is TRBJ2-1; TRBD2 aligns across 12 bases. The CDR3 loop spans 16 amino acids. CDR1 is SGDLS and CDR2 is YYNGEE in the germline V gene. V shed 0 bases and J 8 bases; nucleotides not matched to a gene: 6. The CDR3 DNA reads as TGTGCCAGCAGCGTAGGGTCTAGCGGGGGGGCTTATGAGCAGTTCTTC. Encoded protein: CASSVGSSGGAYEQFF. The variable domain in full, with the rest retrieved from reference TRBV9 and TRBJ2-1, is DSGVTQTPKHLITATGQRVTLRCSPRSGDLSVYWYQQSLDQGLQFLIQYYNGEERAKGNILERFSAQQFPDLHSELNLSSLELGDSALYFCASSVGSSGGAYEQFFGPGTRLTVL.